Each of the 3 T cell receptor beta chains below was sequenced from the same sample in a study of control samples from healthy donors and cancer patients. Using immunoSEQ multiplex PCR, the repertoire was profiled, and TCRdb retains in-frame clones only, with some absent. The data show fewer than 70,000 clones, about 93% seen once. Sequencing used blood. The receptors were sampled from a man aged 30 to 39 in good health.

V is TRBV5-6 and J is TRBJ1-6, with D perhaps TRBD1 (5 bases). The V and J ends lost 3 bases and 10 bases respectively, with 17 bases between them. In germline, CDR1 is SGHDT, CDR2 YYEEEE. The CDR3 is made up of 15 amino acids. The CDR3 reads CASSSPVQGESPLHF. CDR3 nucleotides: TGTGCCAGCAGCTCCCCCGTCCAGGGAGAATCACCCCTCCACTTT.

The rearrangement links TRBV4-1 to TRBJ2-7; D is possibly TRBD1 or TRBD2 (5 bases each). V was pared by 2 bases and J by 2 bases, with 13 bases between. The CDR3 length is 15 residues. Looked up from germline, CDR1 is MGHRA and CDR2 is YSYEKL. As DNA, the CDR3 is TGCGCCAGCAGCCAAAGCCGGGACCACACCTACGAGCAGTACTTC. This sequence encodes CASSQSRDHTYEQYF.

This clone is a singleton in its sample. This chain joins TRBV4-2 and TRBJ1-2, with D perhaps TRBD1 (5 bases). The germline gives CDR1 LGHNA, CDR2 YNFKEQ. The CDR3 is 14 residues long. Trimming removed 8 bases from V and 3 bases from J, with 16 bases in between. The CDR3 loop reads CASRGGGGDYGYTF. CDR3 sequence (DNA): TGTGCCAGCCGCGGCGGGGGGGGTGACTATGGCTACACCTTC.